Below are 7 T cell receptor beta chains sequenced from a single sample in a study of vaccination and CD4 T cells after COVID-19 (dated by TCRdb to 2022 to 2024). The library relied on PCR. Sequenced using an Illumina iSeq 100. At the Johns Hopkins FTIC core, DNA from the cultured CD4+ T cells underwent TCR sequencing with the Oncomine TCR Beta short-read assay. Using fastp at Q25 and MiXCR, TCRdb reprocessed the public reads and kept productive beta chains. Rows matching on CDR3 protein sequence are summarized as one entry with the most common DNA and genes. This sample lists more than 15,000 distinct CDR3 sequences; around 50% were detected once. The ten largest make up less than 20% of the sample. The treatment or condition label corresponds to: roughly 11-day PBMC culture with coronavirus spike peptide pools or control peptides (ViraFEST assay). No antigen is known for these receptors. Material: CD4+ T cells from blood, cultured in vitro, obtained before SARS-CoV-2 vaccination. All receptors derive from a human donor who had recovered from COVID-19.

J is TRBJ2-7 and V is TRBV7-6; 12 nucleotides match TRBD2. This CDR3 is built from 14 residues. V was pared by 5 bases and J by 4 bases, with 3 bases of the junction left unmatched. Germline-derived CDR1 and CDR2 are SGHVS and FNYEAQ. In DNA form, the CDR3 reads TGTGCCAGCAGCGCGACTAGCGGGAGTTACGAGCAGTACTTC. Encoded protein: CASSATSGSYEQYF.

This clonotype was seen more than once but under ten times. The CDR3 region has the DNA TGTGCCAGCAGCCTACTACAGGGGGATGGGGGCTACACCTTC. It translates to CASSLLQGDGGYTF. V and J are TRBV7-8 and TRBJ1-2, with 8 bases identical to TRBD1. CDR3 length: 14 residues. The V gene end was trimmed by 5 bases and the J gene end by 8 bases; junction bases not matched to a gene: 10. CDR1 is SGHVS and CDR2 is FQNEAQ in the germline V gene.

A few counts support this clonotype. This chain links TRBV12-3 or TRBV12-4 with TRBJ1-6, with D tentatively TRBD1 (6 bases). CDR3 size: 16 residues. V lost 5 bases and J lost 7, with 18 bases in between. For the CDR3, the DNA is TGTGCCAGCAGTCCCAATAATCGGGGACAAAATTCACCCCTCCACTTT. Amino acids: CASSPNNRGQNSPLHF.

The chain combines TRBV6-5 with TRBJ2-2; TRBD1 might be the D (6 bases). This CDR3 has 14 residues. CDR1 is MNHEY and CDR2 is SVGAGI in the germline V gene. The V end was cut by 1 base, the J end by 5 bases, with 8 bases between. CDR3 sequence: CASSYFTGTGELFF. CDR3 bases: TGTGCCAGCAGTTACTTCACAGGGACCGGGGAGCTGTTTTTT.

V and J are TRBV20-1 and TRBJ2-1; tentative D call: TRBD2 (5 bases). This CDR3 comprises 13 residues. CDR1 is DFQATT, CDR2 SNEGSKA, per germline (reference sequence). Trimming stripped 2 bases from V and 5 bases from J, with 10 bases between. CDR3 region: CSARRRGDNEQFF. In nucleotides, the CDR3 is TGCAGTGCTAGACGTCGGGGAGACAATGAGCAGTTCTTC.

CDR3 nucleotide sequence: TGTGCCAGCACCCGCTCTCAACTAGCGGGAGGGCAGGATGAGCAGTTCTTC. Protein sequence: CASTRSQLAGGQDEQFF. The chain combines TRBV21-1 with TRBJ2-1; no DNA check was done on the table's D call, TRBD2. TRBV21-1 is a listed pseudogene. CDR3 size: 17 residues.

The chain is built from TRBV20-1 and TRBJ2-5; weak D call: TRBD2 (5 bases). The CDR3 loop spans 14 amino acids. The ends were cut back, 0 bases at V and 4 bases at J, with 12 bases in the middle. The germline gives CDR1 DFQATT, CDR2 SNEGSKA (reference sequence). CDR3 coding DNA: TGCAGTGCTAGAGATCTGGGAGTCGGAGAGACCCAGTACTTC. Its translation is CSARDLGVGETQYF.